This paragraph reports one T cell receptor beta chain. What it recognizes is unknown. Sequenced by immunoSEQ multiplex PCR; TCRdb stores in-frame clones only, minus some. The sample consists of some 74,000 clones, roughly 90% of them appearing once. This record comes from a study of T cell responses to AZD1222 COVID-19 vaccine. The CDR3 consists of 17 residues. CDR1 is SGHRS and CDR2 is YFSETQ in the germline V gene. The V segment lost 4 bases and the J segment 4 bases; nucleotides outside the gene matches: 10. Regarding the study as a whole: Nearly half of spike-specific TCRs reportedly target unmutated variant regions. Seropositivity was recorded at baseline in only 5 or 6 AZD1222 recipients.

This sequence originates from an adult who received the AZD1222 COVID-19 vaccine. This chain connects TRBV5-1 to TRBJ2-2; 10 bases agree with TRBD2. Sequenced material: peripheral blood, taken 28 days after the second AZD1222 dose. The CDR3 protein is CASSPRGSGGSTGELFF. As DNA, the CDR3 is TGCGCCAGCAGCCCGCGGGGTAGCGGGGGGAGCACCGGGGAGCTGTTTTTT.